These 23 T cell receptor beta chains share one sample of origin, sequenced in a study of PD-1 blockade in classical Hodgkin lymphoma. The sample's time point: newly diagnosed, previously untreated cHL patient sample. The CD4+ T cells used were purified from thawed PBMCs through magnetic negative selection. Using immunoSEQ multiplex PCR, the repertoire was profiled, and TCRdb retains in-frame clones only, with some absent. The repertoire holds about 35,000 clones, around 89% seen once, with about 0.22% in the top ten. The source material was CD4+ T cells from blood. The source of these receptors is a human donor with classical Hodgkin lymphoma.

The chain links TRBV27 to TRBJ1-4; 8 positions match TRBD1. Germline CDR1 MNHEY, CDR2 SMNVEV (reference sequence). The CDR3 sequence is 16 residues long. After removal of 6 bases from V and 8 bases from J, the junction contained 14 bases not matched to a gene. As DNA, the CDR3 is TGTGCCAGCAGCTCAACCGGGACAGGACTCACCGAAAAACTGTTTTTT. It yields the protein CASSSTGTGLTEKLFF.

The V and J genes are TRBV19 and TRBJ2-7; D is possibly TRBD2 (5 bases). The CDR3 has 15 residues. Per germline, CDR1 LNHDA and CDR2 SQIVND (reference sequence). Trimming took 5 bases from V and 0 from J, leaving 14 bases between them. As DNA, the CDR3 is TGTGCCAGTAGTGACCCAGCGGTAGGCTCCTACGAGCAGTACTTC. Its protein is CASSDPAVGSYEQYF. The full variable domain, its missing parts supplied by reference TRBV19 and TRBJ2-7, is DGGITQSPKYLFRKEGQNVTLSCEQNLNHDAMYWYRQDPGQGLRLIYYSQIVNDFQKGDIAEGYSVSREKKESFPLTVTSAQKNPTAFYLCASSDPAVGSYEQYFGPGTRLTVT.

The table lists this clone with a few counts. The V gene is TRBV4-1, the J gene TRBJ1-1; no reliable D call. Between the trimmed V and J ends, which lost 1 base and 6 bases, there was a span of 12 bases. This CDR3 spans 14 amino acids. The germline gives CDR1 MGHRA, CDR2 YSYEKL. The CDR3 sequence: CASSQGVRYPEAFF. The DNA for the CDR3 is TGCGCCAGCAGCCAAGGGGTACGGTACCCTGAAGCTTTCTTT.

This clone was observed a handful of times. The rearrangement uses TRBV5-5 and TRBJ1-6, with D hard to call. Trimming removed 2 bases at V and 8 bases at J, with 8 bases between. The CDR3 loop spans 13 amino acids. CDR1 is SGHKS and CDR2 is YYEKEE in the germline V gene (reference sequence). CDR3 sequence: CASSFDADSPLHF. The DNA for the CDR3 is TGTGCCAGCAGCTTTGACGCAGATTCACCCCTCCACTTT.

The chain employs TRBV11-1 and TRBJ2-3; weak D call: TRBD2 (7 bases). This CDR3 is 15 amino acids long. In germline, CDR1 is SGHAT, CDR2 FQDESV (reference sequence). V lost 9 bases and J lost 2, with 18 bases in between. The CDR3 loop reads CASSIEGGSTDTQYF. CDR3 nucleotide sequence: TGTGCCAGTTCCATTGAGGGGGGGTCCACAGATACGCAGTATTTT. Filled out from reference TRBV11-1 and TRBJ2-3, the complete variable domain reads EAEVAQSPRYKITEKSQAVAFWCDPISGHATLYWYRQILGQGPELLVQFQDESVVDDSQLPKDRFSAERLKGVDSTLKIQPAELGDSAMYLCASSIEGGSTDTQYFGPGTRLTVL.

The chain couples TRBV5-4 to TRBJ2-1; tentatively, D is TRBD2 (6 bases). The CDR3 spans 14 residues. CDR1 is SGHNT, CDR2 YYREEE, per germline (reference sequence). Trimming removed 1 base from V and 3 bases from J, with 8 bases in between. This CDR3 reads CASSLSGVYNEQFF. Written as DNA, the CDR3 is TGTGCCAGCAGCTTGTCGGGGGTCTACAATGAGCAGTTCTTC.

The rearrangement uses TRBV6-1 and TRBJ1-1; 7 nucleotides match TRBD1. The CDR3 has 13 residues. V shed 6 bases, J shed 0 bases, and the junction held 1 base outside the gene matches. Germline CDR1 is MNHNS and CDR2 is SASEGT. This CDR3 is CASRQGLNTEAFF. CDR3 nucleotides: TGTGCCAGCAGACAGGGGTTGAACACTGAAGCTTTCTTT.

The chain combines TRBV7-7 with TRBJ1-1; D unresolved. Germline values: CDR1 SSHAT, CDR2 FNYEAQ (reference sequence). Trimming shortened V by 3 bases and J by 1 base, and 6 bases separated the two germline ends. The CDR3 is made up of 13 amino acids. The CDR3 sequence is CASSFGWNTEAFF. CDR3 bases: TGTGCCAGCAGCTTCGGGTGGAACACTGAAGCTTTCTTT.

This chain links TRBV15 with TRBJ2-1; 10 positions agree with TRBD1. Germline V CDR1 and CDR2: LNHNV, YYDKDF (reference sequence). J lost 9 bases, V lost 5 bases, and 10 bases had no gene match. The CDR3 spans 15 residues. Written as DNA, the CDR3 is TGTGCCACCAGCTTATCCCGGGACAGGGGTCGTGAGCAGTTCTTC. Its protein product is CATSLSRDRGREQFF. The full variable domain, completed using reference TRBV15 and TRBJ2-1, is DAMVIQNPRYQVTQFGKPVTLSCSQTLNHNVMYWYQQKSSQAPKLLFHYYDKDFNNEADTPDNFQSRRPNTSFCFLDIRSPGLGDTAMYLCATSLSRDRGREQFFGPGTRLTVL.

This sequence joins TRBV29-1 and TRBJ1-1; 7 nucleotides match TRBD1. The length of the CDR3 is 17 residues. The J segment lost 1 base and the V segment lost 7 bases, leaving 18 bases of the junction unmatched. Germline values: CDR1 SQVTM, CDR2 ANQGSEA. CDR3: CSGAARVTGLPNTEAFF. The CDR3 DNA is TGCAGCGGTGCGGCTCGTGTGACAGGGCTCCCGAACACTGAAGCTTTCTTT.

V is TRBV5-1 and J is TRBJ1-1; D not certain. Germline V gives CDR1 SGHRS, CDR2 YFSETQ. This CDR3 contains 15 residues. The germline V and J ends were trimmed by 1 base and 4 bases, with 14 bases remaining between them. The DNA of the CDR3 is TGCGCCAGCAGCTTGCAGTTGGGGAGTCCCACTGAAGCTTTCTTT. Protein sequence: CASSLQLGSPTEAFF. Filled out from reference TRBV5-1 and TRBJ1-1, the complete variable domain reads KAGVTQTPRYLIKTRGQQVTLSCSPISGHRSVSWYQQTPGQGLQFLFEYFSETQRNKGNFPGRFSGRQFSNSRSEMNVSTLELGDSALYLCASSLQLGSPTEAFFGQGTRLTVV.

This clone was counted only a few times. CDR3 nucleotide sequence: TGCAGTGCGGCTCGGGACACTGAAGCTTTCTTT. Translation gives CSAARDTEAFF. The chain joins TRBV20-1 to TRBJ1-1; D remains unclear. The CDR3 contains 11 residues. The germline CDR1 and CDR2 sequences are DFQATT and SNEGSKA (reference sequence). Trimming cost V 6 bases and J 3 bases, with 8 bases left between them.

V gene TRBV5-5 combines with J gene TRBJ2-1; 9 nucleotides align to TRBD1. V gave up 9 bases and J gave up 8 bases; unmatched junction bases: 12. Germline CDR1 and CDR2: SGHKS and YYEKEE (reference sequence). The CDR3 runs 14 residues. The DNA of the CDR3 is TGTGCCACCAAGCCGGGACAGGGTTTCGATGAGCAGTTCTTC. The encoded protein is CATKPGQGFDEQFF. The variable domain in full, completed from reference TRBV5-5 and TRBJ2-1, reads DAGVTQSPTHLIKTRGQQVTLRCSPISGHKSVSWYQQVLGQGPQFIFQYYEKEERGRGNFPDRFSARQFPNYSSELNVNALLLGDSALYLCATKPGQGFDEQFFGPGTRLTVL.

This chain uses TRBV2 with TRBJ1-6; D is possibly TRBD1 (5 bases). The CDR3 covers 13 residues. V was shortened by 4 bases and J by 5 bases, with 6 bases between the two germline ends. CDR1 is SNHLY and CDR2 is FYNNEI in the germline V gene. The CDR3 spells CASSGQNNSPLHF. CDR3 sequence (DNA): TGTGCCAGCAGTGGACAGAATAATTCACCCCTCCACTTT.

The CDR3 nucleotides read TGTGCCAGCAGCTTACGACTGTCGTTCTCAAACACCGGGGAGCTGTTTTTT. As protein: CASSLRLSFSNTGELFF. The chain joins TRBV5-8 to TRBJ2-2; D remains unclear. Germline V lookup: CDR1 SGHTS, CDR2 YDEGEE. The CDR3 sequence is 17 residues long. The ends were cut back, 2 bases at V and 2 bases at J, with 16 bases in the middle.

V and J are TRBV29-1 and TRBJ2-2; 8 nucleotides agree with TRBD1. The CDR3 is made up of 14 amino acids. Germline V gene data show CDR1 as SQVTM and CDR2 as ANQGSEA. V lost 4 bases and J lost 2; bases outside the gene matches: 3. The DNA of the CDR3 is TGCAGCGTTGGTGACAGGGGTAACACCGGGGAGCTGTTTTTT. Its translation: CSVGDRGNTGELFF.

This chain connects TRBV2 to TRBJ2-3; 7 bases align to TRBD2. CDR1 and CDR2 (germline): SNHLY, FYNNEI. This CDR3 has 18 amino acids. The J segment lost 5 bases and the V segment lost 4 bases, leaving 18 bases of the junction unmatched. CDR3 sequence: CASSGSGGSFLGGDTQYF. In DNA form, the CDR3 reads TGTGCCAGCAGTGGGAGCGGCGGGAGCTTTTTAGGAGGAGATACGCAGTATTTT.

The V gene is TRBV2, the J gene TRBJ2-2; D is unclear. V shed 4 bases and J shed 1 base, with 4 bases lying between them. The CDR3 is 13 residues long. Germline V gene sequence: CDR1 SNHLY, CDR2 FYNNEI. This CDR3 reads CASSGENTGELFF. The CDR3 nucleotides read TGTGCCAGCAGTGGGGAGAACACCGGGGAGCTGTTTTTT.

The V call is TRBV2, the J call TRBJ2-2, with unresolved D. Germline values: CDR1 SNHLY, CDR2 FYNNEI. V was cut by 6 bases and J by 1 base, with 9 bases left in between. The CDR3 contains 14 residues. This CDR3 is CASRRIKNTGELFF. The CDR3 DNA follows: TGTGCCAGCAGAAGAATCAAGAACACCGGGGAGCTGTTTTTT.

This chain connects TRBV6-1 to TRBJ2-3; no clear D. This CDR3 has 12 amino acids. CDR1 is MNHNS and CDR2 is SASEGT in the germline V gene. V gave up 3 bases and J gave up 9 bases, with 10 bases separating them. DNA of the CDR3: TGTGCCAGCAGTGACCGCGTTGGGACGCAGTATTTT. It is translated as CASSDRVGTQYF.

The CDR3 DNA follows: TGTGCCAGCAGCACAACCGGGACTAGCGGAGAGACCCAGTACTTC. Amino acid sequence: CASSTTGTSGETQYF. The rearrangement links TRBV7-2 to TRBJ2-5, with 11 bases matching TRBD2. In germline, CDR1 is SGHTA, CDR2 FQGNSA. Trimming cost V 5 bases and J 4 bases; bases outside gene matches: 6. The CDR3 consists of 15 residues.

The chain recombines TRBV20-1 with TRBJ2-5; D ambiguous. Trimming removed 5 bases from V and 6 bases from J, with 7 bases in between. Germline CDR1 DFQATT, CDR2 SNEGSKA (reference sequence). The CDR3 has 10 residues. The CDR3, as DNA: TGCAGTGCTCCTCGACAGACCCAGTACTTC. Translation: CSAPRQTQYF.

The V call is TRBV6-5, the J call TRBJ2-5, with 7 bases lining up with TRBD2. Trimming took 4 bases from V and 0 from J; bases not matched to a gene: 8. The CDR3 loop spans 16 amino acids. The germline V gene encodes CDR1 MNHEY and CDR2 SVGAGI. The CDR3 DNA reads as TGTGCCAGCAGTTCGGGGGACGGGGGGTACCAAGAGACCCAGTACTTC. Translated: CASSSGDGGYQETQYF.